A single TCR beta chain is shown here with its context. The antigen is undetermined. Generated by immunoSEQ multiplex PCR, the TCRdb table keeps only in-frame clones and is missing some. The repertoire holds 100,000 to 150,000 clones, with more than 85% as singletons. This sample stems from a study of T cell responses to AZD1222 COVID-19 vaccine. Per germline, CDR1 SGHDT and CDR2 YYEEEE. The germline V and J ends were trimmed by 3 bases and 6 bases, with 15 bases remaining between them. This CDR3 comprises 14 residues. Study conclusions and caveats: It was only after the peak T cell response that any repertoires were sampled.

The sample consisted of peripheral blood, taken on day 0 of AZD1222 vaccination. The chain uses TRBV5-6 and TRBJ1-2; D call uncertain. The receptor's source is an adult in good health. CDR3 loop: CASSSLATNDGYTF. The CDR3 DNA follows: TGTGCCAGCAGCTCGTTGGCCACGAATGATGGCTACACCTTC.